This TCR beta chain was retrieved from a study of Ad26.COV2.S vaccination and SARS-CoV-2 variants. Overall study: Each vaccinee took Ad26.COV2.S intramuscularly, once or twice 56 days apart.

This table comes from immunoSEQ multiplex PCR, and its TCRdb copy is limited to in-frame clones, with some not included. The table shows hundreds of thousands of clones, with 88% occurring only once. This clone has just a few counts. V lost 5 bases, J lost 0 bases, and 8 bases lay in between. The CDR3 is 13 residues long. The germline V gene has CDR1 SQVTM and CDR2 ANQGSEA. As to treatment: some 20 received Ad26.COV2.S at low or high dose, single or two shots; 5 received placebo; per-sample allocation not given. Sampling was done on day 63 after the first vaccine or placebo injection. The rearrangement uses TRBV29-1 and TRBJ2-1; unclear D gene. This sample comprised peripheral blood, obtained in a trial of Ad26.COV2.S vaccine versus placebo. This clonotype was sampled from a person aged 18-60 years who received the Ad26.COV2.S COVID-19 vaccine or a placebo. For the CDR3, the DNA is TGCAGCGTTCAGGTCAGCTCCTACAATGAGCAGTTCTTC. Translation gives CSVQVSSYNEQFF.